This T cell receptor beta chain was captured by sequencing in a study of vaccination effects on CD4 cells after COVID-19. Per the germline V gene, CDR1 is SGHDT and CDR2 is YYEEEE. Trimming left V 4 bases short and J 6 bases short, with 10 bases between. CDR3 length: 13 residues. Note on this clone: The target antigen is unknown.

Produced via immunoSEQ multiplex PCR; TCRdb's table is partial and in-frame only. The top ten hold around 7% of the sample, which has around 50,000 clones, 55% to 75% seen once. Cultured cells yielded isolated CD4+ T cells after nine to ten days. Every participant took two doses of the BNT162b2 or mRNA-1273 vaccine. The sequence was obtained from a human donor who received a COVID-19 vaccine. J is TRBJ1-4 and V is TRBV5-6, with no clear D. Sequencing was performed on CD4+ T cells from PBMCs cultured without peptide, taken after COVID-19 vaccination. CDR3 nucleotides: TGTGCCAGCAGCCTTCGAGTGGATGAAAAACTGTTTTTT. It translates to CASSLRVDEKLFF.